This TCR beta chain appears in the sequencing data of a study of CD8 T cells in Susac syndrome. Study results and caveats: The study acknowledged a relatively small number of individuals in its TCR sequencing and HLA analysis.

Random hexamers were used to reverse transcribe roughly 0.45 to 1 ug of RNA. It was immunoSEQ multiplex PCR that amplified TCR beta CDR3 across 54 Vbeta and 13 Jbeta. MiXCR, applied by TCRdb to the immunoSEQ multiplex PCR reads, yields one record per CDR3 protein. This table has 300,000 or so distinct CDR3 sequences, around 90% appearing once. This clonotype was detected only once. Its matching antigen is unknown. The multiple sclerosis controls were treatment-naive patients with relapsing-remitting disease that was stable or active. Negative isolation yielded CD8+ and CD4+ T cells; FACS enriched TEMRA cells. V was clipped by 5 bases and J by 2 bases; unmatched bases: 11. There are 18 residues in the CDR3.

This receptor was identified in a human donor with multiple sclerosis. Sequencing input: CD4+ T cells from PBMCs. The chain joins TRBV12-3 or TRBV12-4 to TRBJ2-1; 11 bases are shared with TRBD2. CDR3 sequence: CASSINSGRAATYNEQFF. DNA for the CDR3: TGTGCCAGCAGTATAAATAGCGGGAGGGCCGCAACCTACAATGAGCAGTTCTTC.